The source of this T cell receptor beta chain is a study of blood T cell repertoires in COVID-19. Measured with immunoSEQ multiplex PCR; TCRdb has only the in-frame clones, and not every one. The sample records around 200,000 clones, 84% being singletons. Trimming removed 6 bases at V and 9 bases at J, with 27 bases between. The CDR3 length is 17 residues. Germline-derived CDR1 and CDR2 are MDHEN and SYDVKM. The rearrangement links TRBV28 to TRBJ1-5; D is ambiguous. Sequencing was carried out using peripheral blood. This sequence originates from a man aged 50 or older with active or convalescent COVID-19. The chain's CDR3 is CASSHGRRQPGKWPQHF. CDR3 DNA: TGTGCCAGCAGCCATGGACGTCGGCAGCCGGGGAAGTGGCCCCAGCATTTT. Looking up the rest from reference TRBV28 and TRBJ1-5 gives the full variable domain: DVKVTQSSRYLVKRTGEKVFLECVQDMDHENMFWYRQDPGLGLRLIYFSYDVKMKEKGDIPEGYSVSREKKERFSLILESASTNQTSMYLCASSHGRRQPGKWPQHFGDGTRLSIL.